Below, 17 T cell receptor beta chains from the same sample are listed, as sequenced in a study of lymphopenia after photon versus proton radiotherapy. Sequenced by immunoSEQ multiplex PCR; TCRdb stores in-frame clones only, minus some. This table has tens of thousands of clones, around 85% appearing once. The material was peripheral blood, obtained from a patient treated with photon-based radiotherapy. These receptor sequences come from a man aged 50 or older with gastric cancer.

The chain carries TRBV7-2 and TRBJ1-2; 7 nucleotides align to TRBD1. The CDR3 covers 18 residues. From germline, CDR1 is SGHTA and CDR2 FQGNSA. The junction had 23 bases not matched to a gene; V was cut back by 5 bases and J by 8 bases. The CDR3 loop is CASSIGGSGTAGLGGYTF. As DNA, the CDR3 is TGTGCCAGCAGCATTGGGGGCTCCGGGACAGCTGGCTTAGGAGGCTACACCTTC.

This chain connects TRBV29-1 to TRBJ2-5, with 14 positions matching TRBD2. The assigned J gene may be wrong: the sequence end matches TRBJ2-7 better. Per germline, CDR1 SQVTM and CDR2 ANQGSEA. The CDR3 is made up of 15 amino acids. CDR3 bases: TGCAGCGTTGACCTGGGACTAGCGGGAGTCTACGAGCAGTACTTC. This gives the protein CSVDLGLAGVYEQYF.

This clone has just a few counts. The J gene is TRBJ2-2, the V gene TRBV5-4; D is possibly TRBD2 (6 bases). The CDR3 runs 17 residues. The V gene lost 1 base and the J gene lost 1 base, with 14 bases spanning the gap. Germline CDR1 and CDR2: SGHNT and YYREEE (reference sequence). CDR3 in DNA: TGTGCCAGCAGCTTGAGGTCTTCGGGAGTGAACACCGGGGAGCTGTTTTTT. Amino acids: CASSLRSSGVNTGELFF.

The rearrangement joins TRBV4-2 to TRBJ2-7; TRBD2 might be the D (7 bases). Germline CDR1 is LGHNA and CDR2 is YNFKEQ. V was shortened by 1 base and J by 0 bases, with 13 bases between the two germline ends. This CDR3 comprises 16 residues. The CDR3 DNA reads as TGTGCCAGCAGCCAAGGGGGGGGCGACAACTCCTACGAGCAGTACTTC. This gives the protein CASSQGGGDNSYEQYF.

The rearrangement links TRBV2 to TRBJ1-5, with 10 bases fitting TRBD1. The trim removed 6 bases at V and 4 bases at J, leaving 15 bases unmatched. The CDR3 has 18 residues. Germline-derived CDR1 and CDR2 are SNHLY and FYNNEI. The CDR3 sequence is CASRPGQGTPRGNQPQHF. CDR3 bases: TGTGCCAGCAGACCGGGACAGGGGACCCCGAGAGGAAATCAGCCCCAGCATTTT.

V usage is TRBV29-1 and J usage is TRBJ2-7; tentatively, D is TRBD1 (6 bases). The CDR3 covers 14 residues. Germline V gene data show CDR1 as SQVTM and CDR2 as ANQGSEA. V lost 5 bases, J lost 2 bases, and 16 bases lay in between. CDR3 in DNA: TGCAGCGTTCAACGGGCAGGGGCCCCCTACGAGCAGTACTTC. It codes for CSVQRAGAPYEQYF.

This rearrangement joins TRBV5-1 to TRBJ1-4, with unresolved D. Trimming took off 0 bases at V and 6 bases at J, with 9 bases between the two ends. CDR3 length: 14 amino acids. In germline, CDR1 is SGHRS, CDR2 YFSETQ. The CDR3 DNA sequence: TGCGCCAGCAGCTTGGAGGGTTCTTATGAAAAACTGTTTTTT. Protein: CASSLEGSYEKLFF.

The rearrangement links TRBV19 to TRBJ2-3, with 11 positions matching TRBD2. The CDR3 consists of 17 residues. The germline CDR1 and CDR2 sequences are LNHDA and SQIVND (reference sequence). V gave up 6 bases and J gave up 0 bases; unmatched junction bases: 8. The CDR3 DNA follows: TGTGCCAGTAGCCCGGGACTAGCGGATTCTAGCACAGATACGCAGTATTTT. Translated: CASSPGLADSSTDTQYF.

This clone was seen a single time. This chain connects TRBV7-2 to TRBJ1-3, with D hard to call. The germline V gene has CDR1 SGHTA and CDR2 FQGNSA. Trimming left V 5 bases short and J 2 bases short, with 13 bases between. The CDR3 covers 15 residues. The CDR3 nucleotides are TGTGCCAGCAGCCCCATTGGTAGGACTGGAAACACCATATATTTT. Residues: CASSPIGRTGNTIYF.

The V and J genes are TRBV7-9 and TRBJ2-3; possible D gene TRBD2, 6 bases. V lost 1 base, J lost 0 bases, and 8 bases lay in between. The CDR3 covers 15 residues. Germline V gives CDR1 SEHNR, CDR2 FQNEAQ (reference sequence). CDR3 amino acids: CASSLEGLSTDTQYF. The CDR3 DNA is TGTGCCAGCAGCTTAGAAGGACTAAGCACAGATACGCAGTATTTT. Based on the CDR3 plus reference TRBV7-9 and TRBJ2-3, the full variable domain is DTGVSQNPRHKITKRGQNVTFRCDPISEHNRLYWYRQTLGQGPEFLTYFQNEAQLEKSRLLSDRFSAERPKGSFSTLEIQRTEQGDSAMYLCASSLEGLSTDTQYFGPGTRLTVL.

Here the CDR3 reads CASSDSVGTMNTEAFF. CDR3 DNA: TGTGCCAGCAGTGACTCGGTAGGGACAATGAACACTGAAGCTTTCTTT. The V call is TRBV6-4, the J call TRBJ1-1; D may be TRBD1 (6 bases). This CDR3 comprises 16 residues. Germline CDR1 is MRHNA and CDR2 is SNTAGT. V was trimmed by 0 bases and J by 0 bases, leaving 11 bases between them.

V gene TRBV4-2 combines with J gene TRBJ2-1; the match to TRBD2 covers 8 bases. The CDR3 is 17 residues long. Losses at the gene ends were 4 bases for V and 8 bases for J; bases not matched to a gene: 16. Germline V gene sequence: CDR1 LGHNA, CDR2 YNFKEQ. The CDR3 nucleotides read TGTGCCAGCAGCCCGGGACTAGTTTTAACGGGGTTTGATGAGCAGTTCTTC. Translating it yields CASSPGLVLTGFDEQFF.

V and J are TRBV10-3 and TRBJ2-1, with 12 bases identical to TRBD1. This CDR3 comprises 15 residues. After removal of 6 bases from V and 7 bases from J, the junction contained 7 bases not matched to a gene. The germline gives CDR1 ENHRY, CDR2 SYGVKD. CDR3 sequence (DNA): TGTGCCATCAGCCCCGGGACAGGGGGCATGAATGAGCAGTTCTTC. This gives the protein CAISPGTGGMNEQFF.

By frequency in the sample, this clone is medium-sized. The chain's CDR3 is CASSQVGLSSGYTF. The CDR3 region has the DNA TGCGCCAGCAGCCAAGTGGGGTTGTCGTCTGGCTACACCTTC. The rearrangement links TRBV4-1 to TRBJ1-2; D is ambiguous. The CDR3 spans 14 residues. V lost 1 base and J lost 7, with 13 bases in between. Per germline, CDR1 MGHRA and CDR2 YSYEKL.

This chain uses TRBV14 with TRBJ2-1; D ambiguous. The CDR3 extends over 14 amino acids. The V gene lost 4 bases and the J gene lost 1 base, with 8 bases spanning the gap. Germline V CDR1 and CDR2: SGHDN, FVKESK. The DNA of the CDR3 is TGTGCCAGCAGCCTACTCGTTTCCTACAATGAGCAGTTCTTC. Protein sequence: CASSLLVSYNEQFF.

This chain joins TRBV6-1 and TRBJ2-3, with 15 bases fitting TRBD2. The CDR3 is made up of 19 amino acids. CDR1 and CDR2 from the germline V gene are MNHNS and SASEGT. J lost 4 bases, V lost 3 bases, and 11 bases had no gene match. CDR3 amino acids: CASSDGLAGGRRIADTQYF. CDR3 coding DNA: TGTGCCAGCAGTGATGGACTAGCGGGAGGGCGGAGGATTGCAGATACGCAGTATTTT.

CDR3: CASRIGQVTPTEAFF. The DNA for the CDR3 is TGTGCCAGCCGTATCGGACAGGTGACCCCCACTGAAGCTTTCTTT. This chain uses TRBV6-1 with TRBJ1-1, with 7 nucleotides matching TRBD1. The ends lost 8 bases at V and 4 bases at J; junction bases unmatched: 13. Germline V lookup: CDR1 MNHNS, CDR2 SASEGT. This CDR3 is built from 15 residues.